This T cell receptor beta chain derives from a study of T cell changes during pregnancy in multiple sclerosis. Only in-frame clones appear in the TCRdb table, and some are missing; sequencing was by immunoSEQ multiplex PCR. The table has some 29,000 clones, roughly 89% seen once. Germline-derived CDR1 and CDR2 are SGHAT and FQNNGV. The CDR3 is made up of 15 amino acids. J lost 6 bases, V lost 5 bases, and 7 bases had no gene match. The TCR was taken from a female donor with multiple sclerosis, enrolled in a pregnancy study. This chain connects TRBV11-2 to TRBJ2-1; 10 bases fit TRBD2. Sequencing used CD8+ T cells from peripheral blood mononuclear cells, obtained before pregnancy. The CDR3 region has the DNA TGTGCCAGCAGCGGACTAGCGGTGGAGGGCAATGAGCAGTTCTTC. Protein sequence: CASSGLAVEGNEQFF.